This T cell receptor beta chain was documented in a study of cytomegalovirus exposure and HLA in healthy donors. About the research overall: According to later analysis, the same platform produced the 90 to 150 validation and several hundred first-cohort repertoires.

This clone was seen a few times. Its specificity is unknown. This table comes from immunoSEQ multiplex PCR, and its TCRdb copy is limited to in-frame clones, with some not included. The data hold about 260,000 clones, with 90% observed a single time. Trimming took off 4 bases at V and 0 bases at J, with 16 bases between the two ends. This CDR3 is 16 amino acids long. Germline V gene sequence: CDR1 SGHRS, CDR2 YFSETQ. Findings and caveats of the study: The listing of roughly 160 TCR beta chains classed them as cytomegalovirus-associated. A classifier reportedly called cytomegalovirus status with high sensitivity and specificity.

The genes are TRBV5-1 and TRBJ1-1, with D maybe TRBD1 (5 bases). This receptor was obtained from a woman aged 30 to 39 in good health and CMV-seronegative. Sequencing used PBMCs. The CDR3 DNA sequence: TGCGCCAGCAGCCCCGAGGGGCGGAACATGAACACTGAAGCTTTCTTT. Translated, it gives CASSPEGRNMNTEAFF.